The T cell receptor beta chain described here comes from a study of long-term antiretroviral therapy in people with HIV. V trimming: 6 bases; J trimming: 3 bases; junction bases outside the gene matches: 3. Germline assignment: CDR1 MNHEY and CDR2 SVGAGI. The CDR3 covers 14 residues. immunoSEQ v3.0 was run at survey level. Profiling relied on immunoSEQ multiplex PCR, and the TCRdb table lists in-frame clones only, not all of them. The sample has roughly 28,000 clones, around 90% seen once. The genes are TRBV6-5 and TRBJ2-3; 10 bases agree with TRBD1. The sequencing used unsorted PBMCs, collected 5.2 years after starting antiretroviral therapy. The receptor comes from a woman aged 40 to 49 with HIV. The CDR3 nucleotides read TGTGCCAGCAGCTGGACAGGGGGGACAGATACGCAGTATTTT. Amino acids: CASSWTGGTDTQYF.